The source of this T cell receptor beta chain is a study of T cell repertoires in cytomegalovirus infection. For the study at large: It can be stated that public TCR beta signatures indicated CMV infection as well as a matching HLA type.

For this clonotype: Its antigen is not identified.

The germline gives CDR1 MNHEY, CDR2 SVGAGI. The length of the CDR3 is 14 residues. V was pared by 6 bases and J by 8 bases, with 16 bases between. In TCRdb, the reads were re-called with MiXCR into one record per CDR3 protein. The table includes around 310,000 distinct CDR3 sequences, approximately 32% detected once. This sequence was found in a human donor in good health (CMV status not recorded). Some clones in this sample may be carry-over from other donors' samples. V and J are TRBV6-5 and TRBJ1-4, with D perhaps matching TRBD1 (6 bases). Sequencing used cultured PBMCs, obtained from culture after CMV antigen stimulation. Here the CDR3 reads CASRTRGVREKLFF. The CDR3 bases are TGTGCCAGCAGAACAAGGGGGGTACGGGAAAAACTGTTTTTT.